Each of the 21 T cell receptor beta chains below was sequenced from the same sample in a study of shared clonotypes between healthy human individuals. Using immunoSEQ multiplex PCR, the repertoire was profiled, and TCRdb retains in-frame clones only, with some absent. In the table there are millions of clones, around 94% of which are singletons. Sequenced: naive CD4+ T cells sorted from blood. Subset meaning: CD45RA+ positively selected. These receptors originate from a man between 18 and 35 years old in good health.

The rearrangement uses TRBV2 and TRBJ1-5, with TRBD1 matching over 7 bases. The CDR3 loop spans 16 amino acids. Losses at the gene ends were 6 bases for V and 0 bases for J; bases not matched to a gene: 8. The germline V gene has CDR1 SNHLY and CDR2 FYNNEI. The CDR3 DNA follows: TGTGCCAGCAGCCAACAGGGGCCGAATAGCAATCAGCCCCAGCATTTT. This translates into CASSQQGPNSNQPQHF. The full variable domain, rest sourced from reference TRBV2 and TRBJ1-5, is EPEVTQTPSHQVTQMGQEVILRCVPISNHLYFYWYRQILGQKVEFLVSFYNNEISEKSEIFDDQFSVERPDGSNFTLKIRSTKLEDSAMYFCASSQQGPNSNQPQHFGDGTRLSIL.

The J gene is TRBJ1-3, the V gene TRBV5-1; no definite D call. Germline V gene sequence: CDR1 SGHRS, CDR2 YFSETQ. Trimming pared 4 bases from V and 4 bases from J, leaving 18 bases between. This CDR3 is 16 amino acids long. In DNA form, the CDR3 reads TGCGCCAGCAGCCCCCCCTGGGCAGACAAGGGAAACACCATATATTTT. Its translation: CASSPPWADKGNTIYF.

J is TRBJ2-3 and V is TRBV2; 10 bases align to TRBD1. Germline CDR1 and CDR2: SNHLY and FYNNEI. V dropped 5 bases and J dropped 6; count of bases not matched to a gene: 5. The CDR3 sequence is 14 residues long. CDR3 residues: CASSKTGGMDTQYF. The CDR3 region has the DNA TGTGCCAGCAGTAAGACAGGGGGCATGGATACGCAGTATTTT.

The V call is TRBV5-1, the J call TRBJ2-3; D gene unclear. CDR3 size: 12 residues. Trimming cost V 3 bases and J 6 bases, with 8 bases left between them. The germline V gene encodes CDR1 SGHRS and CDR2 YFSETQ. The DNA of the CDR3 is TGCGCCAGCAGCTGGGGTCTCGATACGCAGTATTTT. Protein sequence: CASSWGLDTQYF. Full variable domain (outside the CDR3, taken from reference TRBV5-1 and TRBJ2-3): KAGVTQTPRYLIKTRGQQVTLSCSPISGHRSVSWYQQTPGQGLQFLFEYFSETQRNKGNFPGRFSGRQFSNSRSEMNVSTLELGDSALYLCASSWGLDTQYFGPGTRLTVL.

The rearrangement joins TRBV20-1 to TRBJ2-1, with unresolved D. Per the germline V gene, CDR1 is DFQATT and CDR2 is SNEGSKA (reference sequence). Deletions cut 3 bases from V and 8 bases from J, with 8 bases between. The CDR3 sequence is 11 residues long. Here the CDR3 reads CSASVVDEQFF. The CDR3 nucleotides are TGCAGTGCTAGTGTAGTGGATGAGCAGTTCTTC.

Comments on this clone: Sequence at one end of the junction differs from germline and may be a read error. The rearrangement uses TRBV28 and TRBJ2-7; the D gene is possibly TRBD2 (7 bases). This CDR3 has 12 amino acids. Germline V lookup: CDR1 MDHEN, CDR2 SYDVKM. This CDR3 reads CASSLGGQTPVF. The CDR3 DNA follows: TGTGCCAGCAGTCTGGGGGGGCAGACCCCGGTTTTC.

The DNA of the CDR3 is TGTGCCAGCAGGGTCCAGGGAGGGGGCACTGAAGCTTTCTTT. It is translated as CASRVQGGGTEAFF. This chain connects TRBV28 to TRBJ1-1; TRBD1 might be the D (6 bases). Trimming shortened V by 6 bases and J by 4 bases, and 15 bases separated the two germline ends. Germline assignment: CDR1 MDHEN and CDR2 SYDVKM. This CDR3 contains 14 residues.

As for this clone: The same CDR3 can be traced to other DNA sequences in this sample. The J gene is TRBJ2-5, the V gene TRBV20-1; unclear D gene. The CDR3 runs 10 residues. Trimming removed 6 bases at V and 5 bases at J, with 7 bases between. Germline V gene sequence: CDR1 DFQATT, CDR2 SNEGSKA (reference sequence). The CDR3 coding sequence is TGCAGTGCCCCAACGGAGACCCAGTACTTC. Encoded protein: CSAPTETQYF.

The chain combines TRBV2 with TRBJ2-3; possibly TRBD1 or TRBD2 for D (6 bases each). Trimming took off 5 bases at V and 10 bases at J, with 16 bases between the two ends. The germline CDR1 and CDR2 sequences are SNHLY and FYNNEI. The CDR3 loop spans 13 amino acids. The DNA for the CDR3 is TGTGCCAGCAGTCCGGGGGCTGTTCCAGCGCAGTATTTT. This encodes CASSPGAVPAQYF.

J is TRBJ2-3 and V is TRBV18; 7 nucleotides match TRBD2. Trimming at V came to 3 bases and at J to 5 bases, leaving 8 bases not matched to a gene. The CDR3 runs to 15 residues. Germline lookup yields CDR1 KGHSH and CDR2 LQKENI. The chain's CDR3 is CASSPFERGVDTQYF. Written as DNA, the CDR3 is TGTGCCAGCTCACCGTTCGAGCGGGGTGTAGATACGCAGTATTTT.

The chain recombines TRBV5-6 with TRBJ1-6, with TRBD1 matching over 7 bases. Unmatched junction bases numbered 17, after V lost 4 bases and J lost 7 bases. CDR1 and CDR2 from the germline V gene are SGHDT and YYEEEE. The CDR3 consists of 18 residues. The DNA for the CDR3 is TGTGCCAGCAGCAAGCTCTCGGCAGGGGGTCAGGTGAATTCACCCCTCCACTTT. The encoded protein is CASSKLSAGGQVNSPLHF.

With respect to this clone: The same CDR3 arises from other DNA sequences in this sample as well. The gene calls are TRBV7-2 and TRBJ2-5; D is undetermined. Trimming cost V 5 bases and J 5 bases, with 6 bases left between them. Per germline, CDR1 SGHTA and CDR2 FQGNSA. This CDR3 is built from 11 residues. Here the CDR3 reads CASSAQETQYF. Written as DNA, the CDR3 is TGTGCCAGCAGCGCCCAGGAGACCCAGTACTTC.

The chain joins TRBV7-9 to TRBJ1-2; D is unresolved. This CDR3 has 12 amino acids. Germline lookup yields CDR1 SEHNR and CDR2 FQNEAQ (reference sequence). With 0 bases removed from V and 8 bases from J, the gap between germline ends came to 7 bases. The CDR3 here is CASSLAAAGYTF. CDR3 sequence (DNA): TGTGCCAGCAGCTTAGCGGCAGCGGGCTACACCTTC.

Turning to this clone: Other nucleotide sequences in the sample specify the same CDR3. The chain employs TRBV7-9 and TRBJ2-7, with D unclear. Germline CDR1 is SEHNR and CDR2 is FQNEAQ (reference sequence). The CDR3 length is 14 residues. Trimming took off 1 base at V and 4 bases at J, with 11 bases between the two ends. CDR3 residues: CASSLGSGPYEQYF. CDR3 DNA: TGTGCCAGCAGCTTAGGCTCTGGCCCGTACGAGCAGTACTTC.

J is TRBJ2-1 and V is TRBV4-3; D may match TRBD1 or TRBD2 (5 bases each). V gave up 9 bases and J gave up 2 bases, with 20 bases separating them. CDR1 is LGHNA and CDR2 is YSLEER in the germline V gene. The length of the CDR3 is 16 residues. CDR3 sequence reads: CASTPGVGRTYNEQFF. CDR3 DNA sequence: TGCGCCAGTACTCCTGGGGTGGGACGGACCTACAATGAGCAGTTCTTC.

This chain joins TRBV19 and TRBJ1-5, with 7 bases matching TRBD1. The CDR3 is made up of 14 amino acids. J lost 3 bases, V lost 8 bases, and 7 bases had no gene match. Germline-derived CDR1 and CDR2 are LNHDA and SQIVND (reference sequence). In nucleotides, the CDR3 is TGTGCCAGTCACGCGGGACAGTTCAATCAGCCCCAGCATTTT. Its protein product is CASHAGQFNQPQHF.

The chain links TRBV18 to TRBJ2-1; TRBD1 aligns across 8 bases. After removal of 3 bases from V and 12 bases from J, the junction contained 7 bases not matched to a gene. The CDR3 length is 13 residues. Germline CDR1 and CDR2: KGHSH and LQKENI. Here the CDR3 DNA reads TGTGCCAGCTCACCCTTAGACAGGGGTGGGCAGTTCTTC. Translation gives CASSPLDRGGQFF. Together with reference TRBV18 and TRBJ2-1, the CDR3 gives the full variable domain: NAGVMQNPRHLVRRRGQEARLRCSPMKGHSHVYWYRQLPEEGLKFMVYLQKENIIDESGMPKERFSAEFPKEGPSILRIQQVVRGDSAAYFCASSPLDRGGQFFGPGTRLTVL.

The V call is TRBV9, the J call TRBJ2-3; no firm D call. Trimming took off 0 bases at V and 2 bases at J, with 7 bases between the two ends. CDR1 is SGDLS, CDR2 YYNGEE, per germline. This CDR3 contains 14 residues. CDR3 residues: CASSVAPLTDTQYF. The CDR3 region has the DNA TGTGCCAGCAGCGTAGCCCCCCTCACAGATACGCAGTATTTT.

The chain employs TRBV9 and TRBJ2-3; tentatively, D is TRBD2 (7 bases). In germline, CDR1 is SGDLS, CDR2 YYNGEE. This CDR3 has 15 residues. V was clipped by 0 bases and J by 6 bases, with 14 bases between them. The CDR3, as DNA: TGTGCCAGCAGCGTAGGTGGGGGGGCCGTGGATACGCAGTATTTT. Its translation is CASSVGGGAVDTQYF.

The rearrangement links TRBV19 to TRBJ1-5; D unresolved. Germline values: CDR1 LNHDA, CDR2 SQIVND (reference sequence). The CDR3 is 16 residues long. Trimming removed 4 bases at V and 0 bases at J, with 13 bases between. The chain's CDR3 is CASSSPSAYSNQPQHF. CDR3 nucleotide sequence: TGTGCCAGTAGTAGCCCTTCGGCATATAGCAATCAGCCCCAGCATTTT.

This chain links TRBV18 with TRBJ2-2; no firm D call. This CDR3 has 15 residues. Trimming removed 1 base from V and 1 base from J, with 7 bases in between. Germline V gene sequence: CDR1 KGHSH, CDR2 LQKENI. CDR3 coding DNA: TGTGCCAGCTCACCACGTTTCGAGAACACCGGGGAGCTGTTTTTT. Translating it yields CASSPRFENTGELFF.